This T cell receptor beta chain was observed in a study of T cells in women clearing cervical HPV infection. Profiled with immunoSEQ multiplex PCR; TCRdb holds only in-frame clones, not every one. Its clone listing holds about 28,000 clones. All donors had a single incident cervical HPV16 infection, not prevalent. On this clone: With the read ending 3 residues before the CDR3 end, the germline J gene is used to fill in that end.

Germline-derived CDR1 and CDR2 are SGHTA and FQGTGA. CDR3 length: 16 residues. The J segment lost 5 bases and the V segment lost 5 bases, leaving 10 bases of the junction unmatched. Input material: blood buffy coat. This TCR was recovered from a woman between 18 and 70 years old with a cervical HPV16 infection that either progressed to CIN3+ or cleared (not recorded which). This chain connects TRBV7-3 to TRBJ2-5; TRBD1 matches at 11 bases. This chain's CDR3 is CASSPGTGGGSETQYF. The covered CDR3 bases are TGTGCCAGCAGCCCGGGGACAGGGGGAGGATCGGAGACC.